The clone carrying this T cell receptor beta chain was seen a few times. Antigen unknown. The record originates from a study of tumor and adjacent non-tumor tissue in lung cancer. Study-wide background: Each sample yielded around 4 million productive TCRbeta reads on average.

Broader study findings: Tumor tissue had significantly higher TCR diversity than normal lung.

A modified ARM-PCR protocol with three rounds of nested PCR amplified TCRbeta. Each CDR3 protein is one row after TCRdb ran MiXCR on the multiplex PCR reads. The sample comprises roughly 140,000 distinct CDR3 sequences, approximately 72% of which are singletons, and 18% rests with the top ten. No cell sorting was done before RNA was extracted from the tissue. Donors were chemotherapy-naive, newly diagnosed lung cancer surgical patients in China, August–late 2014. This TCR came from a man in his 60s with small cell lung cancer. Material for sequencing was lung tumor tissue.

This chain's CDR3 is CSARGTGGREKLFF. The CDR3, as DNA: TGCAGTGCTAGGGGGACAGGGGGCCGTGAAAAACTGTTTTTT. The rearrangement links TRBV20-1 to TRBJ1-4; 12 positions agree with TRBD1. Per germline, CDR1 DFQATT and CDR2 SNEGSKA (reference sequence). CDR3 size: 14 residues. J was trimmed by 7 bases and V by 3 bases; bases with no gene match: 3.